Listed below are T cell receptor beta chains from one sample, sequenced in a study of cytomegalovirus exposure and HLA in healthy donors. Produced via immunoSEQ multiplex PCR; TCRdb's table is partial and in-frame only. In the table there are around 67,000 clones, roughly 69% of which are singletons. The sample was PBMCs. The receptors shown here come from a woman aged 45 to 65 in good health and CMV-seronegative. Each CDR3 is given with its conserved first and last residue. Each record gives: clone size, D gene, V gene, J gene, CDR3 DNA, CDR3 protein. A D gene is named only where the DNA matches it firmly. Expanded clones are given a class, and other clones once, few, many or no size at all.

size: .; D: TRBD2; V: TRBV5-1; J: TRBJ2-2; DNA: TGCGCCAGCAGTCTTTTAGCGGGAGAGACCGGGGAGCTGTTTTTT; CDR3: CASSLLAGETGELFF
size: .; D: .; V: TRBV9; J: TRBJ1-1; DNA: TGTGCCAGCAGCGGTCCACGGAGCACTGAAGCTTTCTTT; CDR3: CASSGPRSTEAFF
size: .; D: TRBD1; V: TRBV6-1; J: TRBJ1-5; DNA: TGTGCCAGCAGTGAAGGGACAGGGGGCTTTGAGCCCCAGCATTTT; CDR3: CASSEGTGGFEPQHF
size: .; D: .; V: TRBV19; J: TRBJ1-4; DNA: TGTGCCAGTAGTATAGGTTCGGGGGTAGGTGAAAAACTGTTTTTT; CDR3: CASSIGSGVGEKLFF
size: .; D: .; V: TRBV5-8; J: TRBJ2-1; DNA: TGTGCCAGCAGCTCAGTAAGTCCCTCCTACAATGAGCAGTTCTTC; CDR3: CASSSVSPSYNEQFF
size: .; D: TRBD1; V: TRBV5-1; J: TRBJ1-5; DNA: TGCGCCAGCAGCTACGGGACAGGAGGTAATCAGCCCCAGCATTTT; CDR3: CASSYGTGGNQPQHF
size: .; D: .; V: TRBV7-9; J: TRBJ1-1; DNA: TGTGCCAGCAGCCCCAAGAACACTGAAGCTTTCTTT; CDR3: CASSPKNTEAFF
size: .; D: .; V: TRBV7-2; J: TRBJ2-1; DNA: TGTGCCAGCAGCTTACTAGCCTACAATGAGCAGTTCTTC; CDR3: CASSLLAYNEQFF
size: .; D: .; V: TRBV7-9; J: TRBJ2-3; DNA: TGTTCCAGCAGCTACAGCGGACTCTACTGGCAGTATTTT; CDR3: CSSSYSGLYWQYF
size: .; D: .; V: TRBV6-5; J: TRBJ1-1; DNA: TGTGCCAGCAGGCCGTCCAGGGGAAGTTCTACTGAAGCTTTCTTT; CDR3: CASRPSRGSSTEAFF
size: .; D: TRBD2; V: TRBV6-4; J: TRBJ2-4; DNA: TGTGCCAGCAGTGACCGGGTTAGCGGGAGGGCGGGAAACATTCAGTACTTC; CDR3: CASSDRVSGRAGNIQYF
size: .; D: .; V: TRBV29-1; J: TRBJ2-7; DNA: TGCAGCGTTCGTGAGGGGGACTACGAGCAGTACTTC; CDR3: CSVREGDYEQYF
size: .; D: TRBD1; V: TRBV2; J: TRBJ2-7; DNA: TGTGCCAGCACCTTGGGACAGGCTAAGTTCTACGAGCAGTACTTC; CDR3: CASTLGQAKFYEQYF
size: .; D: .; V: TRBV2; J: TRBJ2-7; DNA: TGTGCCAGCATTGCGGACTCCTATATCTCCTACGAGCAGTACTTC; CDR3: CASIADSYISYEQYF
size: .; D: TRBD1; V: TRBV28; J: TRBJ1-4; DNA: TGTGCCACGCTTCGGGAGGGGGCGAATGAAAAACTGTTTTTT; CDR3: CATLREGANEKLFF
size: once; D: TRBD2; V: TRBV7-9; J: TRBJ2-7; DNA: TGTTCCAGCGGGAGCGGGAGGGCCTACGAGCAGTACTTC; CDR3: CSSGSGRAYEQYF
size: .; D: TRBD1; V: TRBV11-2; J: TRBJ2-1; DNA: TGTGCCAGCAGCCTAGGGACAGGGGCGTACAATGAGCAGTTCTTC; CDR3: CASSLGTGAYNEQFF
size: .; D: TRBD1; V: TRBV2; J: TRBJ2-7; DNA: TGTGCCAGCAGGGTAACAGGGGACTCCTACGAGCAGTACTTC; CDR3: CASRVTGDSYEQYF
size: few; D: TRBD1; V: TRBV13; J: TRBJ1-4; DNA: TGTGCCAGCAGCTGGACAGGGCTTAGGGAAAAACTGTTTTTT; CDR3: CASSWTGLREKLFF
size: .; D: .; V: TRBV6-5; J: TRBJ2-7; DNA: TGTGCCAGCAGTTACGCGCGCGCGTTCAGGGTCGACGAGCAGTACTTC; CDR3: CASSYARAFRVDEQYF
size: few; D: .; V: TRBV6-5; J: TRBJ1-2; DNA: TGTGCCAGCAGTTACTCGGGGGGGGAGGATGGCTACACCTTC; CDR3: CASSYSGGEDGYTF
size: medium-sized; D: TRBD1; V: TRBV4-1; J: TRBJ1-3; DNA: TGCGCCAGCAGCCAAGATGGGACAGTTAAATCTGGAAACACCATATATTTT; CDR3: CASSQDGTVKSGNTIYF
size: .; D: TRBD2; V: TRBV7-9; J: TRBJ2-7; DNA: TGTGCCAGCAGCCGACTAGCGGTCAGCTCCTACGAGCAGTACTTC; CDR3: CASSRLAVSSYEQYF
size: many; D: TRBD1; V: TRBV12-5; J: TRBJ1-5; DNA: TGTGCTAGTGGCCGACAGGGAGATGATCAGCCCCAGCATTTT; CDR3: CASGRQGDDQPQHF
size: few; D: TRBD1; V: TRBV19; J: TRBJ1-5; DNA: TGTGCCAGCCAGGGGGCGTGGGTTGGGTATCAGCCCCAGCATTTT; CDR3: CASQGAWVGYQPQHF
size: .; D: .; V: TRBV25-1; J: TRBJ1-5; DNA: TGTGCCAGCAGTGAAGCCGGGTTGGGCAATCAGCCCCAGCATTTT; CDR3: CASSEAGLGNQPQHF
size: .; D: .; V: TRBV29-1; J: TRBJ1-1; DNA: TGCAGCGCGTCAATTGGGGCTTTAGTTTACACTGAAGCTTTCTTT; CDR3: CSASIGALVYTEAFF
size: .; D: .; V: TRBV28; J: TRBJ1-1; DNA: TGTGCCAGCAGTTTACAGGGGACGAACACTGAAGCTTTCTTT; CDR3: CASSLQGTNTEAFF
size: .; D: TRBD2; V: TRBV5-1; J: TRBJ2-3; DNA: TGCGCCAGCAGCTTCACTAGCGGGAGTGCAGATACGCAGTATTTT; CDR3: CASSFTSGSADTQYF
size: .; D: .; V: TRBV10-3; J: TRBJ2-6; DNA: TGTGCCATCAGTGGGACATTAGCCACTGGGGCCAACGTCCTGACTTTC; CDR3: CAISGTLATGANVLTF
size: .; D: .; V: TRBV5-6; J: TRBJ2-4; DNA: TGTGCCAGCAGCTTTCAAGGGGCAAACATTCAGTACTTC; CDR3: CASSFQGANIQYF
size: .; D: TRBD2; V: TRBV2; J: TRBJ2-1; DNA: TGTGCCAGCAGGATCTTAGCGGGAGGGTGGGGGGACAATGAGCAGTTCTTC; CDR3: CASRILAGGWGDNEQFF
size: .; D: TRBD2; V: TRBV29-1; J: TRBJ2-3; DNA: TGCAGCGTTGGACTAGCGGGTGTCACAGATACGCAGTATTTT; CDR3: CSVGLAGVTDTQYF
size: few; D: TRBD2; V: TRBV13; J: TRBJ2-1; DNA: TGTGCCAGCAGCCCGACCGGGACTAGATACGATGAGCAGTTCTTC; CDR3: CASSPTGTRYDEQFF
size: .; D: TRBD2; V: TRBV19; J: TRBJ2-1; DNA: TGTGCCAGTAGTAGGGGGGGAGTGTTGGATGAGCAGTTCTTC; CDR3: CASSRGGVLDEQFF
size: once; D: .; V: TRBV5-1; J: TRBJ2-7; DNA: TGCGCCAGCAGCTTGATTAGCGAGCAGTACTTC; CDR3: CASSLISEQYF
size: .; D: .; V: TRBV7-2; J: TRBJ1-5; DNA: TGTGCCAGCAGCCGTGACAACTCGAATCAGCCCCAGCATTTT; CDR3: CASSRDNSNQPQHF
size: .; D: TRBD1; V: TRBV28; J: TRBJ2-1; DNA: TGTGCCAGCTCCGCGGACAGGGTCTACAATGAGCAGTTCTTC; CDR3: CASSADRVYNEQFF
size: .; D: TRBD1; V: TRBV18; J: TRBJ1-2; DNA: TGTGCCAGCTCACCGCGACAGGGAGGATATGGCTACACCTTC; CDR3: CASSPRQGGYGYTF
size: .; D: .; V: TRBV5-1; J: TRBJ1-2; DNA: TGCGCCAGCAGCAAGTCCACGCAAACTGATGAGCATGGCTACACCTTC; CDR3: CASSKSTQTDEHGYTF
size: once; D: TRBD1; V: TRBV27; J: TRBJ1-2; DNA: TGTGCCAGCAGCCGCCAGGGGGCTCTCTATGGCTACACCTTC; CDR3: CASSRQGALYGYTF
size: .; D: TRBD1; V: TRBV5-1; J: TRBJ1-1; DNA: TGCGCCAGCAGCTGGATACCGGGACAGGAAGCTTTCTTT; CDR3: CASSWIPGQEAFF
size: .; D: .; V: TRBV12-2; J: TRBJ2-7; DNA: TGTGCAAGTCGCCGGACAAACGAGCAGTACTTC; CDR3: CASRRTNEQYF
size: once; D: TRBD1; V: TRBV5-1; J: TRBJ2-1; DNA: TGCGCCAGCAGCATCGACAGGGATTACAATGAGCAGTTCTTC; CDR3: CASSIDRDYNEQFF
size: .; D: TRBD2; V: TRBV4-3; J: TRBJ2-7; DNA: TGCGCCAGCAGCCAAGATCCGACTAGCGGGAGCGGCGAGCAGTACTTC; CDR3: CASSQDPTSGSGEQYF
size: .; D: .; V: TRBV5-4; J: TRBJ2-2; DNA: TGTGCCAGCAGCACCGGGATGAACACCGGGGAGCTGTTTTTT; CDR3: CASSTGMNTGELFF
size: .; D: .; V: TRBV29-1; J: TRBJ1-1; DNA: TGCAGCGTGAGGAGGGGCGCCTGGCCTTTCTTT; CDR3: CSVRRGAWPFF
size: .; D: TRBD1; V: TRBV7-9; J: TRBJ2-2; DNA: TGTGCCAGCAGCGGGGGACAGGGGACAAACACCGGGGAGCTGTTTTTT; CDR3: CASSGGQGTNTGELFF
size: .; D: TRBD1; V: TRBV5-1; J: TRBJ1-2; DNA: TGCGCCAGCAGCTTGTCCCCAGACAGGGACGGCTATGGCTACACCTTC; CDR3: CASSLSPDRDGYGYTF
size: few; D: TRBD2; V: TRBV28; J: TRBJ2-3; DNA: TGTGCCAGCAGTTTACCCCCGACTAGCGGGAGCTACACAGATACGCAGTATTTT; CDR3: CASSLPPTSGSYTDTQYF